The rows below give T cell receptor beta chains drawn from one sample of a study of cytomegalovirus exposure and HLA in healthy donors. Assay: immunoSEQ multiplex PCR; the TCRdb copy retains only in-frame clones and omits some. The sample consists of about 70,000 clones, 80% to 90% of them appearing once. Sequenced material: PBMCs. The receptors originated from a woman in her twenties or thirties in good health and CMV-seronegative. CDR3s include the opening cysteine and the closing phenylalanine or tryptophan. The order of the fields is D gene, clone size, V gene, J gene, CDR3 protein, CDR3 DNA. A D gene is named only where the DNA matches it firmly. Rows give clone size only sometimes, using once, few, many, or a class for an expanded clone.

d_call: .; clone_size: .; v_call: TRBV7-2; j_call: TRBJ2-2; cdr3_aa: CASSKGGGTGELFF; cdr3_nt: TGTGCCAGCAGCAAGGGAGGGGGCACCGGGGAGCTGTTTTTT
d_call: TRBD2; clone_size: .; v_call: TRBV10-3; j_call: TRBJ2-7; cdr3_aa: CAITKRGLAGGEWYEQYF; cdr3_nt: TGTGCCATCACAAAAAGGGGACTAGCGGGAGGGGAATGGTACGAGCAGTACTTC
d_call: .; clone_size: once; v_call: TRBV7-9; j_call: TRBJ2-1; cdr3_aa: CASSTGGPSSYNEQFF; cdr3_nt: TGTGCCAGCAGCACCGGAGGGCCAAGCTCCTACAATGAGCAGTTCTTC
d_call: TRBD2; clone_size: .; v_call: TRBV6-5; j_call: TRBJ2-5; cdr3_aa: CASSYSMGGRFSTQYF; cdr3_nt: TGTGCCAGCAGTTACTCGATGGGGGGGAGGTTCTCCACCCAGTACTTC
d_call: TRBD1; clone_size: .; v_call: TRBV23-1; j_call: TRBJ1-5; cdr3_aa: CASSQFHLDRGLSQPQHF; cdr3_nt: TGCGCCAGCAGTCAATTTCACCTTGACAGGGGCTTGAGTCAGCCCCAGCATTTT
d_call: TRBD1; clone_size: .; v_call: TRBV7-9; j_call: TRBJ1-3; cdr3_aa: CASREQGPAFGTIYF; cdr3_nt: TGTGCCAGCAGAGAACAGGGGCCCGCTTTTGGCACCATATATTTT
d_call: TRBD1; clone_size: .; v_call: TRBV11-3; j_call: TRBJ2-3; cdr3_aa: CASSPGQGAGTDTQYF; cdr3_nt: TGTGCCAGCAGCCCGGGACAGGGGGCGGGCACAGATACGCAGTATTTT
d_call: TRBD1; clone_size: .; v_call: TRBV7-3; j_call: TRBJ2-1; cdr3_aa: CASSESPMTGGNEQFF; cdr3_nt: TGTGCCAGCAGCGAAAGTCCTATGACAGGGGGCAATGAGCAGTTCTTC
d_call: TRBD2; clone_size: once; v_call: TRBV14; j_call: TRBJ2-7; cdr3_aa: CASSRGLAESYEQYF; cdr3_nt: TGTGCCAGCAGCCGGGGACTAGCGGAATCCTACGAGCAGTACTTC
d_call: .; clone_size: once; v_call: TRBV6-4; j_call: TRBJ1-2; cdr3_aa: CAGTNRVWYGYTF; cdr3_nt: TGTGCCGGGACGAACAGGGTTTGGTATGGCTACACCTTC
d_call: TRBD1; clone_size: .; v_call: TRBV9; j_call: TRBJ1-2; cdr3_aa: CASSGTGVYGYTF; cdr3_nt: TGTGCCAGCAGCGGGACAGGGGTATATGGCTACACCTTC
d_call: .; clone_size: .; v_call: TRBV2; j_call: TRBJ2-1; cdr3_aa: CASSDYGEQFF; cdr3_nt: TGTGCCAGCAGTGACTATGGTGAGCAGTTCTTC
d_call: .; clone_size: .; v_call: TRBV11-3; j_call: TRBJ2-4; cdr3_aa: CASSPHQNIQYF; cdr3_nt: TGTGCCAGCAGTCCACACCAAAACATTCAGTACTTC
d_call: TRBD2; clone_size: .; v_call: TRBV30; j_call: TRBJ2-1; cdr3_aa: CAWSPPGLAGYNEQFF; cdr3_nt: TGTGCCTGGAGTCCACCGGGACTAGCGGGATACAATGAGCAGTTCTTC
d_call: TRBD2; clone_size: .; v_call: TRBV28; j_call: TRBJ2-2; cdr3_aa: CASSLFASGSNTGELFF; cdr3_nt: TGTGCCAGCAGTTTATTCGCTAGCGGGTCCAACACCGGGGAGCTGTTTTTT
d_call: TRBD1; clone_size: .; v_call: TRBV18; j_call: TRBJ1-2; cdr3_aa: CASSPPDRAGYTF; cdr3_nt: TGTGCCAGCTCACCACCGGACAGGGCGGGCTACACCTTC
d_call: .; clone_size: .; v_call: TRBV6-5; j_call: TRBJ2-7; cdr3_aa: CASSYQGIRSYEQYF; cdr3_nt: TGTGCCAGCAGTTACCAGGGTATTCGGTCCTACGAGCAGTACTTC
d_call: .; clone_size: once; v_call: TRBV19; j_call: TRBJ1-3; cdr3_aa: CASSSTDASGNTIYF; cdr3_nt: TGTGCCAGTAGTTCGACTGACGCCTCTGGAAACACCATATATTTT